A single sample gave rise to the 5 T cell receptor beta chains below, sequenced in a study of early T cells in non-severe SARS-CoV-2 infection. TCRdb passed the 5' RACE reads through MiXCR, listing each CDR3 protein once. The top ten clones hold 5.1% of a sample with tens of thousands of distinct CDR3 sequences, approximately 17% of them seen once. The sequenced sample was whole blood, obtained at baseline. The receptor set was obtained from an adult who was a healthcare worker with PCR-confirmed SARS-CoV-2 infection or an uninfected control (not recorded which).

The chain uses TRBV27 and TRBJ1-2; D is undetermined. From germline, CDR1 is MNHEY and CDR2 SMNVEV (reference sequence). The CDR3 sequence is 14 residues long. Trimming removed 7 bases from V and 4 bases from J, with 16 bases in between. The CDR3 region is CASMGAGSIYGYTF. The DNA for the CDR3 is TGTGCCAGCATGGGTGCGGGTTCAATCTATGGCTACACCTTC.

J is TRBJ1-1 and V is TRBV7-3; D may be TRBD1 (6 bases). The V gene's germline CDR1 is SGHTA and CDR2 FQGTGA. There are 15 residues in the CDR3. V was trimmed by 5 bases and J by 6 bases, leaving 19 bases between them. DNA of the CDR3: TGTGCCAGCAGCCCAAACGTGGGGGGCTCCTCTGAAGCTTTCTTT. It is translated as CASSPNVGGSSEAFF.

In DNA, the CDR3 is TGCAGTGCTAGATTGGGACCAGGCACAGATACGCAGTATTTT. Amino acids: CSARLGPGTDTQYF. The chain has TRBV20-1 and TRBJ2-3, with D perhaps given as TRBD1 or TRBD2 (5 bases each). V was clipped by 2 bases and J by 1 base, with 10 bases between them. This CDR3 region has 14 residues. From germline, CDR1 is DFQATT and CDR2 SNEGSKA (reference sequence).

The J gene is TRBJ1-6, the V gene TRBV10-1; no clear D. Germline CDR1 WNHNN, CDR2 SYGVQD (reference sequence). This CDR3 spans 15 amino acids. Trimming took 4 bases from V and 10 from J, leaving 17 bases between them. CDR3 sequence: CASSAHSGPGSPLHF. CDR3 bases: TGCGCCAGCAGTGCCCACTCAGGACCGGGATCACCCCTCCACTTT.

Ten or more counts support this clonotype. V gene TRBV7-9 combines with J gene TRBJ1-2; D unclear. The length of the CDR3 is 12 residues. Germline V gives CDR1 SEHNR, CDR2 FQNEAQ (reference sequence). Between the trimmed V and J ends, which lost 3 bases and 6 bases, there was a span of 8 bases. The CDR3 coding sequence is TGTGCCAGCAGCTTTGGCGGGAATGGCTACACCTTC. Its protein is CASSFGGNGYTF.